Below are 23 T cell receptor beta chains sequenced from a single sample in a study of blood T cell repertoires in COVID-19. Repertoires were generated with immunoSEQ multiplex PCR, while TCRdb's copy carries only in-frame clones and drops some. The data hold tens of thousands of clones, with around 85% observed a single time. The sample comprised peripheral blood. These receptors were obtained from a woman of 80 years or more with active or convalescent COVID-19.

The V gene is TRBV6-2 or TRBV6-3, the J gene TRBJ2-7, with 9 bases lining up with TRBD2. The trim removed 3 bases at V and 4 bases at J, leaving 1 base unmatched. Germline CDR1 reads MNHEY; CDR2 reads SVGEGT. This CDR3 is 13 amino acids long. CDR3 in amino acids: CASSYSGRYEQYF. The CDR3 region has the DNA TGTGCCAGCAGTTATAGCGGGAGATACGAGCAGTACTTC.

V usage is TRBV14 and J usage is TRBJ1-1; D is unresolved. The CDR3 runs to 13 residues. The V end was cut by 1 base, the J end by 7 bases, with 10 bases between. Germline CDR1 and CDR2: SGHDN and FVKESK. CDR3 loop: CASSQVVGLEAFF. DNA of the CDR3: TGTGCCAGCAGCCAAGTAGTAGGACTTGAAGCTTTCTTT.

The chain carries TRBV2 and TRBJ2-3; 7 positions match TRBD1. The germline V gene has CDR1 SNHLY and CDR2 FYNNEI. Losses at the gene ends were 6 bases for V and 7 bases for J; bases not matched to a gene: 10. This CDR3 spans 14 amino acids. The chain's CDR3 is CASSGTVPVYTQYF. The CDR3 DNA follows: TGTGCCAGCAGCGGGACAGTTCCCGTGTATACGCAGTATTTT. Full variable domain (remainder filled in from reference TRBV2 and TRBJ2-3): EPEVTQTPSHQVTQMGQEVILRCVPISNHLYFYWYRQILGQKVEFLVSFYNNEISEKSEIFDDQFSVERPDGSNFTLKIRSTKLEDSAMYFCASSGTVPVYTQYFGPGTRLTVL.

The chain combines TRBV5-6 with TRBJ1-3; D unresolved. The V end was cut by 0 bases, the J end by 2 bases, with 12 bases between. Looked up from germline, CDR1 is SGHDT and CDR2 is YYEEEE. The CDR3 contains 16 residues. CDR3 protein: CASSLDTGSTGNTIYF. The CDR3 DNA sequence: TGTGCCAGCAGCTTGGATACGGGGTCCACTGGAAACACCATATATTTT.

V and J are TRBV15 and TRBJ2-1; 8 bases agree with TRBD1. Germline lookup yields CDR1 LNHNV and CDR2 YYDKDF (reference sequence). The CDR3 extends over 17 amino acids. The trim removed 1 base at V and 5 bases at J, leaving 10 bases unmatched. The CDR3 region has the DNA TGTGCCACCAGCAGAGTCTTCCTGGACAGGGATAACAATGAGCAGTTCTTC. Translating gives CATSRVFLDRDNNEQFF.

The chain joins TRBV12-5 to TRBJ1-5; a possible D gene is TRBD1 (6 bases). In germline, CDR1 is LGHNT, CDR2 FRNRAP. There are 14 residues in the CDR3. The V end was cut by 6 bases, the J end by 4 bases, with 13 bases between. CDR3 amino acids: CASGAGQRNQPQHF. The CDR3 nucleotides read TGTGCTAGTGGGGCCGGACAGCGAAATCAGCCCCAGCATTTT.

V usage is TRBV5-1 and J usage is TRBJ2-7; D is perhaps TRBD1 (6 bases). Germline CDR1 and CDR2: SGHRS and YFSETQ. The CDR3 covers 14 residues. V was trimmed by 0 bases and J by 1 base, leaving 8 bases between them. The DNA for the CDR3 is TGCGCCAGCAGCTTGGCCGGGACATCCTACGAGCAGTACTTC. It translates to CASSLAGTSYEQYF.

The J gene is TRBJ2-2, the V gene TRBV7-6; D may be TRBD2 (6 bases). Germline loops: CDR1 SGHVS, CDR2 FNYEAQ. Deletions cut 5 bases from V and 0 bases from J, with 13 bases between. This CDR3 comprises 16 residues. As DNA, the CDR3 is TGTGCCAGCAGCCGCAGAGCGGGCTCGAACACCGGGGAGCTGTTTTTT. Translated, it gives CASSRRAGSNTGELFF.

This clone was observed a handful of times. The rearrangement joins TRBV29-1 to TRBJ1-4; D ambiguous. Germline V gives CDR1 SQVTM, CDR2 ANQGSEA. The CDR3 sequence is 14 residues long. The V and J ends lost 3 bases and 7 bases respectively, with 15 bases between them. CDR3 residues: CSVDSPGGGEKLFF. Here the CDR3 DNA reads TGCAGCGTTGACAGTCCCGGCGGCGGTGAAAAACTGTTTTTT.

The chain uses TRBV24-1 and TRBJ2-5, with TRBD2 matching 15 bases. The CDR3 loop spans 16 amino acids. Germline V gene sequence: CDR1 KGHDR, CDR2 SFDVKD. V gave up 5 bases and J gave up 4 bases; unmatched junction bases: 4. CDR3 sequence (DNA): TGTGCCACCAGTGCCCCGGGACTAGCGGGAGGAGAGACCCAGTACTTC. Amino acids: CATSAPGLAGGETQYF.

This clone was seen only once. The CDR3 coding sequence is TGTGCCAGCAGCCCCCGGGGAGGGGGTACTGAGCAGTTCTTC. Amino acid sequence: CASSPRGGGTEQFF. The V call is TRBV7-8, the J call TRBJ2-1; D perhaps matches TRBD2 (7 bases). The CDR3 extends over 14 amino acids. Germline CDR1 SGHVS, CDR2 FQNEAQ. The V end lost 5 bases, the J end lost 9 bases, and 17 bases lay between the germline ends. The full variable domain, with the rest looked up from reference TRBV7-8 and TRBJ2-1, is GAGVSQSPRYKVAKRGQDVALRCDPISGHVSLFWYQQALGQGPEFLTYFQNEAQLDKSGLPSDRFFAERPEGSVSTLKIQRTQQEDSAVYLCASSPRGGGTEQFFGPGTRLTVL.

This clone has only a few counts. V gene TRBV6-5 combines with J gene TRBJ2-7; TRBD1 is a possible D gene (6 bases). The CDR3 sequence is 15 residues long. Trimming took off 0 bases at V and 0 bases at J, with 9 bases between the two ends. Germline CDR1 and CDR2: MNHEY and SVGAGI. CDR3 sequence reads: CASSYSTRGSYEQYF. The CDR3 DNA reads as TGTGCCAGCAGTTACTCGACCAGGGGCTCCTACGAGCAGTACTTC.

The chain couples TRBV19 to TRBJ1-1; TRBD1 agrees at 7 bases. Trimming took 5 bases from V and 6 from J; bases not matched to a gene: 15. The CDR3 contains 16 residues. CDR1 is LNHDA and CDR2 is SQIVND in the germline V gene (reference sequence). CDR3 residues: CASSVNRGRGAPEAFF. CDR3 sequence (DNA): TGTGCCAGTAGTGTTAACAGGGGCCGGGGCGCGCCTGAAGCTTTCTTT.

The J gene is TRBJ2-2, the V gene TRBV5-6, with D possibly TRBD1 on 6 matching bases. The CDR3 runs to 14 residues. V was clipped by 3 bases and J by 2 bases, with 8 bases between them. The germline CDR1 and CDR2 sequences are SGHDT and YYEEEE. The CDR3 nucleotides read TGTGCCAGCAGCTCCAGGGGTAACACCGGGGAGCTGTTTTTT. Translation: CASSSRGNTGELFF.

This chain links TRBV6-6 with TRBJ1-1; D gene unclear. Germline V gives CDR1 MNHNY, CDR2 SVGAGI (reference sequence). CDR3 length: 11 residues. V was shortened by 5 bases and J by 7 bases, with 8 bases between the two germline ends. CDR3 amino acids: CASSVGIEAFF. The CDR3 nucleotides are TGTGCCAGCAGTGTCGGGATTGAAGCTTTCTTT.

The gene calls are TRBV5-4 and TRBJ2-1; 15 nucleotides align to TRBD2. The V gene end was trimmed by 4 bases and the J gene end by 10 bases; junction bases not matched to a gene: 12. Germline V lookup: CDR1 SGHNT, CDR2 YYREEE (reference sequence). The CDR3 spans 17 residues. CDR3 DNA sequence: TGTGCCAGCAGCACCGGACTAGCGGGGGGGCAGGCCCGGGAGCAGTTCTTC. Protein: CASSTGLAGGQAREQFF.

The V and J genes are TRBV5-1 and TRBJ2-3; TRBD2 agrees at 11 bases. V lost 4 bases, J lost 1 base, and 5 bases stayed unmatched. CDR3 size: 16 residues. From germline, CDR1 is SGHRS and CDR2 YFSETQ. The CDR3 loop reads CASSPPSGRRTDTQYF. DNA for the CDR3: TGCGCCAGCAGCCCACCTAGCGGGAGGCGCACAGATACGCAGTATTTT.

This chain links TRBV18 with TRBJ1-5; the D is unclear. CDR1 and CDR2 (germline): KGHSH, LQKENI. The V and J ends lost 3 bases and 9 bases respectively, with 12 bases between them. The CDR3 sequence is 13 residues long. The DNA of the CDR3 is TGTGCCAGCTCACCTGAGGGTTTTACGCCCCAGCATTTT. Translation gives CASSPEGFTPQHF.

The chain links TRBV5-1 to TRBJ2-5; 7 bases match TRBD2. The V gene's germline CDR1 is SGHRS and CDR2 YFSETQ. The ends lost 2 bases at V and 3 bases at J; junction bases unmatched: 4. The length of the CDR3 is 14 residues. The CDR3 DNA is TGCGCCAGCAGCTTCGCCGGGAGGAAAGAGACCCAGTACTTC. It is translated as CASSFAGRKETQYF.

CDR3: CAISGPSTGELFF. The CDR3 DNA is TGTGCCATCAGTGGACCTAGCACCGGGGAGCTGTTTTTT. V and J are TRBV10-3 and TRBJ2-2; unclear D gene. Trimming cost V 4 bases and J 4 bases, with 7 bases left between them. CDR1 and CDR2 (germline): ENHRY, SYGVKD. The CDR3 is 13 amino acids.

This CDR3 reads CASKYGTTNEKLFF. The CDR3 DNA follows: TGTGCCAGCAAGTACGGGACAACTAATGAAAAACTGTTTTTT. The gene calls are TRBV6-5 and TRBJ1-4; D remains ambiguous. The V and J ends lost 7 bases and 0 bases respectively, with 9 bases between them. Germline assignment: CDR1 MNHEY and CDR2 SVGAGI. CDR3 length equals 14 residues.

This clone showed up just once. The genes are TRBV24-1 and TRBJ1-2; a possible D gene is TRBD1 (5 bases). Trimming cost V 0 bases and J 5 bases, with 9 bases left between them. The CDR3 covers 14 residues. From germline, CDR1 is KGHDR and CDR2 SFDVKD. CDR3 nucleotide sequence: TGTGCCACCAGTGATTTGCGACAGTCTTATGGCTACACCTTC. It encodes CATSDLRQSYGYTF.

The genes are TRBV3-1 (or the pseudogene TRBV3-2) and TRBJ1-3; 7 nucleotides match TRBD1. The CDR3 spans 15 residues. The V gene's germline CDR1 is LGHDT and CDR2 YNNKEL (reference sequence). Trimming removed 5 bases from V and 0 bases from J; junction bases left unmatched: 4. CDR3 coding DNA: TGTGCCAGCAGCTGGCGGACAGGCTCTGGAAACACCATATATTTT. Translated: CASSWRTGSGNTIYF.